These T cell receptor beta chains were read from a single sample in a study of CD8 T cells in ankylosing spondylitis. TCRdb reprocessed the 5' RACE reads via MiXCR and lists one record per CDR3 protein. Of about 270,000 distinct CDR3 sequences detected, 32% appear once; the ten largest clones hold around 4.4%. Sequenced: blood, either unsorted or a sorted T cell fraction (not recorded which). The receptors come from a male donor with ankylosing spondylitis or in good health (not recorded which). CDR3s include the opening cysteine and the closing phenylalanine or tryptophan. The order of the fields is V gene, CDR3 protein.

TRBV29-1	CSVRARNTGELFF
TRBV7-9	CASSSGQGAFYGYTF
TRBV12-3/TRBV12-4	CASSLPGGGQETQYF
TRBV7-2	CASSFGGGAYEQYF
TRBV7-2	CASSKTPEIIETQYF
TRBV20-1	CSARPGTSNEQFF
TRBV5-1	CASSLGQNSYEQYF
TRBV6-5	CASSYSGTRPSSPFF
TRBV12-3/TRBV12-4	CASSPLTGYGYTF
TRBV20-1	CSAEPLLYEQYF
TRBV29-1	CSVRGTSSYNEQFF
TRBV5-1	CASSSGQGVNQPQHF
TRBV29-1	CSVEDFSQGATGELFF
TRBV20-1	CAKTSGGTGTQYF
TRBV20-1	CSAARDAGRETQYF
TRBV12-3/TRBV12-4	CASSPAGGSGELFF
TRBV15	CATGTRVTYEQYF
TRBV4-1	CASSQDEGGVPQHF
TRBV4-1	CASSQWYGTNEKLFF
TRBV7-2	CASSYGTGGPYEQYF
TRBV5-5	CASSLDRNNQPQHF
TRBV15	CATSRATGTTDTF
TRBV5-6	CASSLMVLAVPQETQYF
TRBV11-2	CASSSIKGREKLFF
TRBV28	CASTPWGGGHEQYF
TRBV20-1	CSARDELRGFGNTIYF
TRBV20-1	CSAILSVGGNQPQHF
TRBV12-3/TRBV12-4	CASSGGGGAYNEQFF
TRBV20-1	CSASLPGLAGLQETQYF
TRBV7-9	CASSIDVAGDQETQYF
TRBV3-1	CASSSGGLSSYNEQFF
TRBV24-1	CATSERANPYEQYF
TRBV12-3/TRBV12-4	CASSPYRDRTYNEQFF
TRBV29-1	CSARGDAKNIQYF
TRBV9	CASSGYGVTDTHYF
TRBV7-7	CASSLGPQDTQYF
TRBV7-9	CASSGQGDYEQYF
TRBV10-3	CAISEMTVSSGNTIYF
TRBV12-3/TRBV12-4	CASSSDSLGQPQHF
TRBV7-2	CASSLEPAGGDNEQFF
TRBV20-1	CSAHRTGFGETQYF
TRBV6-1	CASSPGQGRSEQYF
TRBV18	CASSPSEGSKNIQYF
TRBV20-1	CSVRTKRETQYF